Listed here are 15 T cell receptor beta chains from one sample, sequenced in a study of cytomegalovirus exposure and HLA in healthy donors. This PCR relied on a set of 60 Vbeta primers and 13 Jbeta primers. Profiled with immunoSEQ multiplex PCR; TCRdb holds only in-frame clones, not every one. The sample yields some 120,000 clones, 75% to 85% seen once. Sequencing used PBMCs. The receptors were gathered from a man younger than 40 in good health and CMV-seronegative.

CDR3 protein: CASSLVSGKETQYF. In nucleotides, the CDR3 is TGCGCCAGCAGCTTGGTGTCAGGGAAAGAGACCCAGTACTTC. V usage is TRBV5-1 and J usage is TRBJ2-5; possible D gene TRBD1, 5 bases. This CDR3 comprises 14 residues. Germline lookup yields CDR1 SGHRS and CDR2 YFSETQ. Trimming shortened V by 0 bases and J by 3 bases, and 9 bases separated the two germline ends.

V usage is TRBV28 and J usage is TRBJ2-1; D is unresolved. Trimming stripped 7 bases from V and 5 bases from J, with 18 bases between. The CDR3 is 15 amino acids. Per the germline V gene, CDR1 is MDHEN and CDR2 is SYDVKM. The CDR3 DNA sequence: TGTGCCAGCACCCCAGAGGAGAATTCTGACAATGAGCAGTTCTTC. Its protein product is CASTPEENSDNEQFF.

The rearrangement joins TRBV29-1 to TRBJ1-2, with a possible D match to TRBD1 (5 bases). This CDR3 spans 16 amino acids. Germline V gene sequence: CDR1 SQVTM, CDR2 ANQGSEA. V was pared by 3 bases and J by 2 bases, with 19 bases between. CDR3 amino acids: CSVDRRQRTENYGYTF. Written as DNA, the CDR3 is TGCAGCGTTGACAGGAGACAGAGGACGGAAAACTATGGCTACACCTTC. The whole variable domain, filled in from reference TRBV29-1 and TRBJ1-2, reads SAVISQKPSRDICQRGTSLTIQCQVDSQVTMMFWYRQQPGQSLTLIATANQGSEATYESGFVIDKFPISRPNLTFSTLTVSNMSPEDSSIYLCSVDRRQRTENYGYTFGSGTRLTVV.

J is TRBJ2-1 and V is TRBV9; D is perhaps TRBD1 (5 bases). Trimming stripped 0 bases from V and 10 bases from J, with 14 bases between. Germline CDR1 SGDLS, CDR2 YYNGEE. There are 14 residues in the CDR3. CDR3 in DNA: TGTGCCAGCAGCGTAGGTGTTGGGGCTTACGAGCAGTTCTTC. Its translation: CASSVGVGAYEQFF.

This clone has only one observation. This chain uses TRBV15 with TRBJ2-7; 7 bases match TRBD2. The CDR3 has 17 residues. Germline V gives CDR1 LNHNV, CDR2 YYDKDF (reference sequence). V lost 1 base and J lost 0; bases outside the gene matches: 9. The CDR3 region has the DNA TGTGCCACCAGCAGAGGTGGGCTAGCGGAGAGCTCCTACGAGCAGTACTTC. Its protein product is CATSRGGLAESSYEQYF.

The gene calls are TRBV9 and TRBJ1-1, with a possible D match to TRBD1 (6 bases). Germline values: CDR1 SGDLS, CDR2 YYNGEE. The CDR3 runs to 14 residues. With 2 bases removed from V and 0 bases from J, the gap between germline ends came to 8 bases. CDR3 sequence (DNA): TGTGCCAGCAGCGTGGGACAAATGAACACTGAAGCTTTCTTT. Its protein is CASSVGQMNTEAFF.

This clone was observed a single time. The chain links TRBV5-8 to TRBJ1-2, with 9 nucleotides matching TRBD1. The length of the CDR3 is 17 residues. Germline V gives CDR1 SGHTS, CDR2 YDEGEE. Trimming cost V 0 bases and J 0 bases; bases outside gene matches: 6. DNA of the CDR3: TGTGCCAGCAGCTTGGTCACAGGGGGCGCGACTAACTATGGCTACACCTTC. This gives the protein CASSLVTGGATNYGYTF.

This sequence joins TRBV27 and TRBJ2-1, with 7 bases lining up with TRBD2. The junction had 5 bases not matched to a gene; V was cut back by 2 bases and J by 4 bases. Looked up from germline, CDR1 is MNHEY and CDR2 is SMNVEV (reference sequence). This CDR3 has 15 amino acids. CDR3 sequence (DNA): TGTGCCAGCAGTTTAACGGGAGGATCATACAATGAGCAGTTCTTC. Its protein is CASSLTGGSYNEQFF.

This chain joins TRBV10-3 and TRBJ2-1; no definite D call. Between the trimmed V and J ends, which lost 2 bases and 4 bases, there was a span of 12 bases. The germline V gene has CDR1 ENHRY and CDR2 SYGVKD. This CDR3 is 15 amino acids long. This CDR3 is CAISEDTRTYNEQFF. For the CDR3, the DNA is TGTGCCATCAGTGAGGACACACGAACTTACAATGAGCAGTTCTTC.

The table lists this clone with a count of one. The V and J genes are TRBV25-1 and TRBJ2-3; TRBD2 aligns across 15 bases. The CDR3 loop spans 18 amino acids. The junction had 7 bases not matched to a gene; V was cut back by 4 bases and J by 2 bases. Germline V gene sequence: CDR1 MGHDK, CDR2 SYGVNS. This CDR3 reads CASSGPGLAGGHTDTQYF. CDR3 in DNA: TGTGCCAGCAGTGGTCCGGGACTAGCGGGAGGCCACACAGATACGCAGTATTTT.

The CDR3 nucleotides are TGTGCCTGGACAGGGGGCTGCGGCTACACCTTC. This codes for CAWTGGCGYTF. The chain has TRBV30 and TRBJ1-2, with 8 bases that match TRBD1. Germline V gives CDR1 GTSNPN, CDR2 SVGIG (reference sequence). J gave up 8 bases and V 4 bases, and 3 bases lay outside the gene matches. The CDR3 length is 11 residues.

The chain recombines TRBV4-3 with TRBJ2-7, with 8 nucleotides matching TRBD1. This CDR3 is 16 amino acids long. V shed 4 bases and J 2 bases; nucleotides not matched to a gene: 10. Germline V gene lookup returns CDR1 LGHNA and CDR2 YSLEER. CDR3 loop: CASSLYGQGFAYEQYF. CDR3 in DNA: TGCGCCAGCAGCCTCTACGGACAGGGCTTCGCCTACGAGCAGTACTTC.

This CDR3 is CASSQDPAGSYNEQFF. The CDR3 DNA sequence: TGTGCCAGCAGCCAAGATCCAGCGGGCTCCTACAATGAGCAGTTCTTC. V usage is TRBV4-2 and J usage is TRBJ2-1, with TRBD2 as a possible D gene (6 bases). Trimming pared 0 bases from V and 0 bases from J, leaving 9 bases between. This CDR3 is 16 amino acids long. Germline V gives CDR1 LGHNA, CDR2 YNFKEQ.

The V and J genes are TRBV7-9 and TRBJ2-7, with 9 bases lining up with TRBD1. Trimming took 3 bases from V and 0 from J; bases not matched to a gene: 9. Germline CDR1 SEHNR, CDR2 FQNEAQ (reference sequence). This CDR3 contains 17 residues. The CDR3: CASSFIGGQGSSYEQYF. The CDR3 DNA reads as TGTGCCAGCAGCTTTATCGGAGGACAGGGGAGCTCCTACGAGCAGTACTTC. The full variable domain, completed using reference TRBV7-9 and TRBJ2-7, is DTGVSQNPRHKITKRGQNVTFRCDPISEHNRLYWYRQTLGQGPEFLTYFQNEAQLEKSRLLSDRFSAERPKGSFSTLEIQRTEQGDSAMYLCASSFIGGQGSSYEQYFGPGTRLTVT.

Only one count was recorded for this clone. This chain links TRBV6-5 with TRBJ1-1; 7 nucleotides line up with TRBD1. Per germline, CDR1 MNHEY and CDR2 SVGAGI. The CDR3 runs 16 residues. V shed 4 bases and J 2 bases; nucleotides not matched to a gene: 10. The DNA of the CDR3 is TGTGCCAGCAGTTCCGGGACAGTTAAATACAACACTGAAGCTTTCTTT. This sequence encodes CASSSGTVKYNTEAFF.